The rows below give T cell receptor beta chains drawn from one sample of a study of preoperative IRX-2 immunotherapy in early breast cancer. Clones were sequenced by immunoSEQ multiplex PCR, and TCRdb holds only the in-frame ones, with some missing. The sample lists roughly 27,000 clones; 78% were seen once. Sample: lymph node tissue, taken before IRX-2 immunotherapy. The receptors were gathered from a human donor with breast cancer. CDR3s include the opening cysteine and the closing phenylalanine or tryptophan. D genes are given only for firm matches. Where a row states a size, it is once, few, many or the class of an expanded clone; other rows omit it.

V gene	clone size	D gene	J gene	CDR3 protein	CDR3 DNA
TRBV7-1	-	-	TRBJ2-7	CASSQSLTGSSYEQYF	TGTGCCAGCAGCCAATCCCTGACAGGTAGCTCCTACGAGCAGTACTTC
TRBV7-2	-	-	TRBJ2-3	CASSSYRVDTQYF	TGTGCCAGCAGCTCCTACAGGGTAGATACGCAGTATTTT
TRBV5-1	once	TRBD1	TRBJ1-2	CASSLGTGTNLRRNYGYTF	TGCGCCAGCAGCTTGGGGACAGGGACTAACCTCCGGCGGAACTATGGCTACACCTTC
TRBV11-3	once	-	TRBJ2-7	CASSLSGDHYEQYF	TGTGCTAGCAGCTTATCAGGGGACCACTACGAGCAGTACTTC
TRBV6-8	-	-	TRBJ1-3	CASTGDRLTGNTIYF	TGTGCCAGCACTGGGGACCGACTCACTGGAAACACCATATATTTT
TRBV6-8	-	TRBD1	TRBJ1-2	CASRDRVFDGYTF	TGTGCCAGCAGGGACAGGGTATTCGATGGCTACACCTTC
TRBV11-3	-	TRBD2	TRBJ2-7	CASSVGTSALEQYF	TGTGCCAGCAGCGTCGGGACTAGCGCTCTCGAGCAGTACTTC
TRBV11-3	-	-	TRBJ1-1	CASSPPGSGNTEAFF	TGTGCCAGCAGCCCTCCAGGGAGTGGGAACACTGAAGCTTTCTTT
TRBV6-8	-	-	TRBJ1-2	CAIRVGDTANYGYTF	TGTGCCATCAGAGTAGGGGACACAGCTAACTATGGCTACACCTTC
TRBV18	-	TRBD1	TRBJ1-1	CASSPLGQRNTEAFF	TGTGCCAGCTCACCACTGGGACAGAGGAACACTGAAGCTTTCTTT
TRBV6-8	few	TRBD1	TRBJ1-1	CASRGTGGVNTEAFF	TGTGCCAGCAGGGGTACAGGGGGAGTGAACACTGAAGCTTTCTTT
TRBV11-3	-	TRBD1	TRBJ2-1	CASSFRGQGNNEQFF	TGTGCCAGCAGCTTTAGGGGGCAGGGTAACAATGAGCAGTTCTTC
TRBV6-8	-	-	TRBJ2-2	CASSYDGITGELFF	TGTGCCAGCAGTTACGATGGCATCACCGGGGAGCTGTTTTTT
TRBV1	once	-	TRBJ1-4	CASSQGGNNNEKLFF	TGCGCCAGCAGCCAAGGGGGGAATAATAATGAAAAACTGTTTTTT
TRBV6-8	-	TRBD1	TRBJ1-2	CASSRRDREGYGYTF	TGTGCCAGCAGTCGAAGGGACAGGGAGGGCTATGGCTACACCTTC
TRBV6-8	-	-	TRBJ1-1	CASSYSIGLRGDTEAFF	TGTGCCAGCAGTTACTCGATTGGACTACGGGGGGACACTGAAGCTTTCTTT
TRBV12-5	-	-	TRBJ1-6	CASTRMRGNYSPLHF	TGTGCCAGCACTAGAATGCGGGGAAATTATTCACCCCTCCACTTT
TRBV29-1	-	-	TRBJ1-1	CSTSAGNTEAFF	TGCAGCACTAGCGCAGGGAACACTGAAGCTTTCTTT
TRBV18	-	TRBD1	TRBJ1-2	CASSPSLPGGHYGYTF	TGTGCCAGCTCACCGTCCCTACCAGGGGGCCACTATGGCTACACCTTC
TRBV29-1	-	-	TRBJ1-2	CSVHRQFLGYTF	TGCAGCGTACATCGGCAATTTTTAGGCTACACCTTC
TRBV5-1	-	-	TRBJ1-1	CASSLLSSSAPEAFF	TGCGCCAGCAGCTTGTTATCTTCATCGGCCCCAGAAGCTTTCTTT